A single sample is the source of the 25 T cell receptor beta chains below, sequenced in a study of cytomegalovirus exposure and HLA in healthy donors. The PCR ran on 60 Vbeta and 13 Jbeta primers. The protocol was immunoSEQ multiplex PCR, while the TCRdb copy is restricted to in-frame clones and leaves out a portion. The top ten clones hold around 11% of a sample with 100,000 to 150,000 clones, 65% to 90% of them seen once. The sequencing input was PBMCs. These receptors all come from a male donor in good health and CMV-seropositive.

This chain links TRBV28 with TRBJ2-3; D might be TRBD2 (6 bases). V shed 7 bases and J shed 14 bases, with 19 bases lying between them. Germline CDR1 is MDHEN and CDR2 is SYDVKM. This CDR3 has 12 residues. CDR3 nucleotides: TGTGCCAGCACCACGGTCGGCGGGAAGGCGTATTTT. This gives the protein CASTTVGGKAYF.

The V call is TRBV5-6, the J call TRBJ2-5; D may be TRBD1 (6 bases). This CDR3 contains 13 residues. CDR1 SGHDT and CDR2 YYEEEE come from the germline V gene. V was trimmed by 4 bases and J by 4 bases, leaving 11 bases between them. CDR3 in amino acids: CASSQTGIETQYF. Here the CDR3 DNA reads TGTGCCAGCAGCCAAACAGGGATAGAGACCCAGTACTTC.

V gene TRBV28 combines with J gene TRBJ2-3; tentatively, D is TRBD2 (7 bases). The CDR3 extends over 17 amino acids. Trimming removed 4 bases from V and 0 bases from J, with 17 bases in between. The germline gives CDR1 MDHEN, CDR2 SYDVKM. CDR3 DNA: TGTGCCAGCAGTTCCTCGGGGAGGGGGACTAGCACAGATACGCAGTATTTT. It is translated as CASSSSGRGTSTDTQYF.

V gene TRBV7-2 combines with J gene TRBJ2-1; 9 bases fit TRBD2. Trimming took 2 bases from V and 3 from J; bases not matched to a gene: 8. The CDR3 has 17 amino acids. From germline, CDR1 is SGHTA and CDR2 FQGNSA. This CDR3 is CASSLPSGMGHYNEQFF. The CDR3, as DNA: TGTGCCAGCAGCTTACCTAGCGGGATGGGACACTACAATGAGCAGTTCTTC.

The chain links TRBV19 to TRBJ2-2, with TRBD1 identical over 7 bases. CDR1 and CDR2 from the germline V gene are LNHDA and SQIVND (reference sequence). The CDR3 has 17 amino acids. V shed 10 bases and J 0 bases; nucleotides not matched to a gene: 14. The CDR3 region has the DNA TGTGCCACCCATAAAGCCCCAGGGGGTGCGAACACCGGGGAGCTGTTTTTT. The encoded protein is CATHKAPGGANTGELFF. The whole variable domain, remainder taken from reference TRBV19 and TRBJ2-2, is DGGITQSPKYLFRKEGQNVTLSCEQNLNHDAMYWYRQDPGQGLRLIYYSQIVNDFQKGDIAEGYSVSREKKESFPLTVTSAQKNPTAFYLCATHKAPGGANTGELFFGEGSRLTVL.

The chain combines TRBV18 with TRBJ2-5, with D perhaps TRBD1 (6 bases). Per the germline V gene, CDR1 is KGHSH and CDR2 is LQKENI. This CDR3 comprises 13 residues. The ends were cut back, 5 bases at V and 2 bases at J, with 9 bases in the middle. This CDR3 reads CASSSDRQETQYF. CDR3 DNA sequence: TGTGCCAGCTCATCAGACAGGCAAGAGACCCAGTACTTC. Supplemented by reference TRBV18 and TRBJ2-5, the full variable domain reads NAGVMQNPRHLVRRRGQEARLRCSPMKGHSHVYWYRQLPEEGLKFMVYLQKENIIDESGMPKERFSAEFPKEGPSILRIQQVVRGDSAAYFCASSSDRQETQYFGPGTRLLVL.

This clone has only a few counts. The rearrangement joins TRBV29-1 to TRBJ2-2, with 13 bases that match TRBD2. Per germline, CDR1 SQVTM and CDR2 ANQGSEA. With 7 bases clipped from V and 6 bases from J, the junction kept 5 bases outside the gene matches. The CDR3 runs to 14 residues. CDR3 loop: CSGGGLAGAGELFF. The CDR3 DNA sequence: TGCAGCGGAGGAGGACTAGCGGGGGCCGGGGAGCTGTTTTTT.

V and J are TRBV28 and TRBJ2-7; weak D call: TRBD1 (5 bases). The CDR3 covers 14 residues. Trimming removed 2 bases from V and 3 bases from J, with 11 bases in between. Per the germline V gene, CDR1 is MDHEN and CDR2 is SYDVKM. The CDR3 sequence is CASSLQGKNYEQYF. The CDR3, as DNA: TGTGCCAGCAGTTTACAGGGCAAAAACTACGAGCAGTACTTC.

This chain uses TRBV6-1 with TRBJ1-4, with no clear D. This CDR3 spans 11 amino acids. Germline CDR1 and CDR2: MNHNS and SASEGT. Trimming removed 5 bases at V and 11 bases at J, with 9 bases between. CDR3 DNA: TGTGCCAGCAGTCTAGAGTTGAAACTGTTTTTT. Translating gives CASSLELKLFF.

This chain links TRBV4-2 with TRBJ2-3; D is possibly TRBD2 (6 bases). CDR3 size: 18 residues. Trimming took off 2 bases at V and 1 base at J, with 19 bases between the two ends. CDR1 LGHNA and CDR2 YNFKEQ come from the germline V gene. The chain's CDR3 is CASSQTGLGGDGTDTQYF. The CDR3, as DNA: TGTGCCAGCAGCCAAACCGGCCTTGGCGGGGATGGCACAGATACGCAGTATTTT.

The genes are TRBV11-3 and TRBJ1-1; D gene ambiguous. The ends were cut back, 5 bases at V and 6 bases at J, with 10 bases in the middle. CDR1 SGHNT and CDR2 YENEEA come from the germline V gene. This CDR3 has 12 residues. Here the CDR3 DNA reads TGTGCCAGCAGCAATGCAGGCTCTGAAGCTTTCTTT. Protein: CASSNAGSEAFF.

The chain is built from TRBV30 and TRBJ2-5, with TRBD1 as a possible D gene (5 bases). The DNA matches TRBJ2-7 better at its end, which makes the J call doubtful. From germline, CDR1 is GTSNPN and CDR2 SVGIG (reference sequence). The CDR3 runs to 13 residues. This chain's CDR3 is CAWGAGLSYEQYF. The DNA of the CDR3 is TGTGCCTGGGGGGCAGGGCTCTCCTACGAGCAGTACTTC.

The rearrangement joins TRBV9 to TRBJ2-3; the D is unclear. The germline V gene has CDR1 SGDLS and CDR2 YYNGEE. This CDR3 has 12 amino acids. V lost 2 bases to trimming and J lost 4 bases, with 5 bases between them. The CDR3 spells CASSVLADTQYF. As DNA, the CDR3 is TGTGCCAGCAGCGTCCTTGCAGATACGCAGTATTTT.

This clone was picked up a small number of times. CDR3 sequence (DNA): TGTGCCACCAGCAGAGGGGGCGGGAGGGCCTTCCAAGAGACCCAGTACTTC. Residues: CATSRGGGRAFQETQYF. V gene TRBV15 combines with J gene TRBJ2-5; 9 nucleotides match TRBD2. Germline V CDR1 and CDR2: LNHNV, YYDKDF (reference sequence). J was trimmed by 1 base and V by 1 base; bases with no gene match: 7. The length of the CDR3 is 17 residues.

The V and J genes are TRBV5-8 and TRBJ2-7, with D possibly matching TRBD2 (5 bases). CDR1 and CDR2 from the germline V gene are SGHTS and YDEGEE. This CDR3 is built from 17 residues. V was cut by 0 bases and J by 3 bases, with 19 bases left in between. The CDR3 nucleotides are TGTGCCAGCAGCTTGGGGGCGGGTTCTCTTTCTTTCTACGAGCAGTACTTC. This translates into CASSLGAGSLSFYEQYF.

The chain couples TRBV27 to TRBJ2-3; 8 positions match TRBD2. Germline V CDR1 and CDR2: MNHEY, SMNVEV (reference sequence). After removal of 5 bases from V and 4 bases from J, the junction contained 11 bases not matched to a gene. The length of the CDR3 is 16 residues. Written as DNA, the CDR3 is TGTGCCAGCAGTCCCCGGGGACTAGTGTTCCCAGATACGCAGTATTTT. This gives the protein CASSPRGLVFPDTQYF.

The V call is TRBV7-2, the J call TRBJ2-3; possibly TRBD1 for D (5 bases). The CDR3 covers 14 residues. V lost 1 base to trimming and J lost 2 bases, with 7 bases between them. Germline V gives CDR1 SGHTA, CDR2 FQGNSA. This CDR3 reads CASSLDRSTDTQYF. CDR3 sequence (DNA): TGTGCCAGCAGCTTAGACAGGTCCACAGATACGCAGTATTTT.

CDR3 region: CASSPGRGRADTQYF. DNA of the CDR3: TGCGCCAGCAGCCCCGGGAGAGGGAGAGCAGATACGCAGTATTTT. This chain uses TRBV5-1 with TRBJ2-3; D perhaps matches TRBD2 (6 bases). The CDR3 consists of 15 residues. Germline V gene sequence: CDR1 SGHRS, CDR2 YFSETQ. The germline V and J ends were trimmed by 4 bases and 4 bases, with 16 bases remaining between them.

The rearrangement links TRBV27 to TRBJ2-1, with TRBD2 as a possible D gene (6 bases). The germline V and J ends were trimmed by 6 bases and 6 bases, with 18 bases remaining between them. The V gene's germline CDR1 is MNHEY and CDR2 SMNVEV (reference sequence). This CDR3 has 15 amino acids. The CDR3 spells CASSSRDSRANEQFF. Here the CDR3 DNA reads TGTGCCAGCAGCTCCCGGGACTCCAGAGCCAATGAGCAGTTCTTC.

The rearrangement links TRBV7-2 to TRBJ2-7; 10 nucleotides align to TRBD2. CDR1 and CDR2 from the germline V gene are SGHTA and FQGNSA. CDR3 length equals 15 residues. V was pared by 3 bases and J by 0 bases, with 2 bases of the junction left unmatched. CDR3 bases: TGTGCCAGCAGCTTCGGGACTAGCGACTCCTACGAGCAGTACTTC. It encodes CASSFGTSDSYEQYF.

V is TRBV5-5 and J is TRBJ2-3; possible D gene TRBD2, 6 bases. The CDR3 is made up of 15 amino acids. Germline CDR1 and CDR2: SGHKS and YYEKEE (reference sequence). Trimming shortened V by 6 bases and J by 2 bases, and 16 bases separated the two germline ends. CDR3 amino acids: CASTLGAGTTDTQYF. The CDR3 region has the DNA TGTGCCAGCACCCTAGGGGCGGGAACCACAGATACGCAGTATTTT.

In this sample, this clone turned up a few times. The chain joins TRBV6-6 to TRBJ2-7; TRBD1 matches at 9 bases. The J segment lost 5 bases and the V segment lost 0 bases, leaving 8 bases of the junction unmatched. Germline lookup yields CDR1 MNHNY and CDR2 SVGAGI (reference sequence). The CDR3 is 16 amino acids. The CDR3 protein is CASSYSGQGVRDEQYF. CDR3 sequence (DNA): TGTGCCAGCAGTTACTCGGGACAGGGTGTACGGGACGAGCAGTACTTC.

CDR3 DNA: TGTGCCAGCAGCCCTTTGGAGGGACAGGTCGTCACCACATCACAAATTACGCGGGAGCAGTACTTC. Translated, it gives CASSPLEGQVVTTSQITREQYF. This chain uses TRBV21-1 with TRBJ2-7; TRBD1, the table's D call, was not compared with the DNA. TRBV21-1 is annotated as a pseudogene. The CDR3 length is 22 residues.

Concerning this clone itself: At one boundary the junction diverges from the germline segment, which might be a read error. This rearrangement joins TRBV7-2 to TRBJ2-1, with 11 bases lining up with TRBD2. The germline V gene has CDR1 SGHTA and CDR2 FQGNSA. CDR3 size: 12 residues. CDR3 sequence (DNA): TGTGCCAGCAGCGTTAGCGGGAGGGCCCCCCTCTTC. It is translated as CASSVSGRAPLF.

The rearrangement links TRBV7-9 to TRBJ1-1; 8 nucleotides match TRBD1. Trimming removed 3 bases from V and 1 base from J; junction bases left unmatched: 4. This CDR3 region has 15 residues. CDR1 is SEHNR, CDR2 FQNEAQ, per germline (reference sequence). CDR3 DNA: TGTGCCAGCAGCTTTGCAGGGGGCAGGAACACTGAAGCTTTCTTT. Its translation is CASSFAGGRNTEAFF.